The text below deals with one T cell receptor beta chain. Combining a sample-barcoded 5' primer with a J-beta primer mix, a second PCR ran for about 6 to 12 cycles. TCRdb processed the 5' RACE reads anew with MiXCR; each CDR3 protein has one entry. Of hundreds of thousands of distinct CDR3 sequences listed, about half were seen once; the top ten hold 45% to 60%. The sample belongs to a study of blood T cells in healthy people across ages. Trimming removed 3 bases at V and 3 bases at J, with 13 bases between. Germline V CDR1 and CDR2: SGHTA, FQGTGA. The CDR3 covers 15 residues. The origin of this receptor is a man aged 60 to 69 in good health. The genes are TRBV7-3 and TRBJ2-3; perhaps TRBD1 as D (6 bases). Sequencing was performed on blood. As DNA, the CDR3 is TGTGCCAGCAGCTTCACAGGGTTTGGTACAGATACGCAGTATTTT. Amino acid sequence: CASSFTGFGTDTQYF.